The rows below give T cell receptor beta chains drawn from one sample of a study of T cells in Graves' hyperthyroidism and ophthalmopathy. TCRdb recomputed calls from the multiplex PCR reads with MiXCR, one row per CDR3 protein. This sample has about 700,000 distinct CDR3 sequences, with 13% to 15% found just once. Sequencing was carried out using blood. The source of these receptors is a woman aged 18-29 years with Graves' hyperthyroidism. Each CDR3 is given with its conserved first and last residue. A D gene is named only where the DNA matches it firmly. Rows give clone size only sometimes, using once, few, many, or a class for an expanded clone.

TRBJ1-2 many TRBD1 TRBV27 CASLPRGQGVGYTF TGTGCCAGCCTCCCCCGGGGACAGGGTGTGGGCTACACCTTC
TRBJ2-7 - - TRBV7-9 CASRDTSAGLEQYF TGTGCCAGCCGGGACACTAGCGCGGGTCTCGAGCAGTACTTC
TRBJ2-7 few TRBD1 TRBV5-6 CASSWTGSRHEQYF TGTGCCAGCAGCTGGACAGGTTCGAGGCACGAGCAGTACTTC
TRBJ2-7 many TRBD2 TRBV5-1 CASSLGGLAGYSYEQYF TGCGCCAGCAGCTTGGGAGGTCTAGCGGGCTATTCATACGAGCAGTACTTC
TRBJ2-1 few TRBD2 TRBV15 CATSREGLAGGPYNEQFF TGTGCCACCAGCAGAGAAGGACTAGCGGGAGGCCCCTACAATGAGCAGTTCTTC
TRBJ1-1 many - TRBV3-1 CASSPSGQSTEAFF TGTGCCAGCAGTCCTAGCGGGCAGAGCACTGAAGCTTTCTTT
TRBJ1-5 few TRBD1 TRBV12-3/TRBV12-4 CASSSQGERDQPQHF TGTGCCAGCAGTTCTCAGGGGGAAAGGGATCAGCCCCAGCATTTT
TRBJ1-2 many TRBD1 TRBV13 CASSRRDRGPTSYGYTF TGTGCCAGCAGCCGACGGGACAGGGGGCCGACGAGCTATGGCTACACCTTC
TRBJ1-1 many - TRBV6-1 CASSWSGTEAFF TGTGCCAGCAGTTGGTCCGGGACTGAAGCTTTCTTT
TRBJ2-7 - - TRBV5-5 CASSYGAGLNEQYF TGTGCCAGCAGCTACGGGGCAGGGCTTAACGAGCAGTACTTC
TRBJ2-1 - TRBD2 TRBV11-2 CASSPWVAGGNYIEQFF TGTGCCAGCAGCCCCTGGGTAGCGGGAGGGAATTACATTGAGCAGTTCTTC
TRBJ1-1 - TRBD1 TRBV7-9 CASRWTGPKDTEAFF TGTGCCAGCAGGTGGACAGGCCCTAAGGACACTGAAGCTTTCTTT
TRBJ2-7 many - TRBV29-1 CSVGAQLSPYEQYF TGCAGCGTTGGAGCACAGTTGAGCCCCTACGAGCAGTACTTC
TRBJ2-1 many - TRBV18 CASSPRDEQFF TGTGCCAGCTCACCACGAGATGAGCAGTTCTTC
TRBJ2-7 many - TRBV9 CASSLGADPYEQYF TGTGCCAGCAGCCTCGGAGCGGACCCCTACGAGCAGTACTTC
TRBJ1-1 many - TRBV20-1 CSARATERTEAFF TGCAGTGCTAGAGCCACAGAGCGGACTGAAGCTTTCTTT
TRBJ2-3 - TRBD2 TRBV4-1 CASFGRDTQYF TGCGCCAGCTTCGGGAGGGATACGCAGTATTTT
TRBJ2-2 - - TRBV7-3 CASSLIAGGSLNTGELFF TGTGCCAGCAGCTTAATAGCAGGGGGGTCCTTGAACACCGGGGAGCTGTTTTTT
TRBJ2-2 - TRBD2 TRBV12-3/TRBV12-4 CASTPSSGRVEDGELFF TGTGCCAGCACCCCGAGTAGCGGGAGGGTTGAAGACGGGGAGCTGTTTTTT
TRBJ2-7 - - TRBV3-1 CASSRTVSAYEQYF TGTGCCAGCAGCCGGACTGTATCGGCTTACGAGCAGTACTTC
TRBJ2-6 few - TRBV4-1 CASSPLSNPRSGANVLTF TGCGCCAGCAGCCCTCTATCGAACCCCCGCTCTGGGGCCAACGTCCTGACTTTC
TRBJ2-1 few TRBD2 TRBV6-1 CASSEKGGLAGNNEQFF TGTGCCAGCAGTGAAAAGGGGGGACTAGCGGGGAACAATGAGCAGTTCTTC
TRBJ2-7 - TRBD1 TRBV7-2 CASSRTGGKRYEQYF TGTGCCAGTAGTCGTACAGGGGGTAAGAGGTACGAGCAGTACTTC
TRBJ1-2 - - TRBV6-1 CASSETGFYGYTF TGTGCCAGCAGTGAAACAGGATTCTATGGCTACACCTTC
TRBJ1-3 few - TRBV4-1 CASSQIVGTIYF TGCGCCAGCAGCCAAATTGTTGGCACCATATATTTT
TRBJ2-1 - - TRBV6-2/TRBV6-3 CASSSGGHHNEQFF TGTGCCAGCAGTTCCGGGGGACACCACAATGAGCAGTTCTTC
TRBJ2-7 many TRBD2 TRBV6-2/TRBV6-3 CASSVGGVVYEQYF TGTGCCAGCAGTGTGGGGGGGGTGGTTTACGAGCAGTACTTC
TRBJ2-2 few - TRBV20-1 CSAGTPGGELFF TGCAGTGCTGGGACACCCGGCGGGGAGCTGTTTTTT
TRBJ1-2 many - TRBV28 CASSLSRNYGYTF TGTGCCAGCAGTTTGTCCCGTAACTATGGCTACACCTTC